This TCR beta chain was sequenced for a study of cytomegalovirus exposure and HLA in healthy donors. Across the whole study: Both the 120 validation repertoires and the roughly 700 first-cohort repertoires used the same platform, as reported by a later analysis. Study observations and caveats: The study labeled 170 or so TCR beta chains cytomegalovirus-associated. Rare TCR sequences predominated, though certain public TCRs were found in many donors.

The assay was immunoSEQ multiplex PCR, and TCRdb's table has in-frame clones only and misses some. The sample consists of 80,000 to 100,000 clones, more than 75% of them appearing once. Donors came from a validation cohort of 95 to 150 subjects, distinct from the first 666-subject cohort. CDR3 length: 16 amino acids. V lost 2 bases, J lost 2 bases, and 15 bases lay in between. CDR1 MNHNY and CDR2 SVGAGI come from the germline V gene (reference sequence). With regard to this clone: The antigen remains undetermined.

Material for sequencing was PBMCs. This sequence joins TRBV6-6 and TRBJ1-1; D call uncertain. This TCR came from a man between 18 and 35 years old in good health and CMV-seropositive. Here the CDR3 DNA reads TGTGCCAGCAGTTACAGTATCACAGTCGGAAACACTGAAGCTTTCTTT. Its translation is CASSYSITVGNTEAFF.